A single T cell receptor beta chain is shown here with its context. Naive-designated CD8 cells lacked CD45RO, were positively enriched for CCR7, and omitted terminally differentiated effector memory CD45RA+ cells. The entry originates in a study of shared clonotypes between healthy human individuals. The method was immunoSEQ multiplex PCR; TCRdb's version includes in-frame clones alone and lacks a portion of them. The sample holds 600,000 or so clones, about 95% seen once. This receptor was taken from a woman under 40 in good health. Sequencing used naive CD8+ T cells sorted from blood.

The CDR3 DNA reads TGCGCCAGCAGCTATCCGCCAGGCGGAGAGCAGTACTTC. Protein product: CASSYPPGGEQYF. V gene TRBV5-1 combines with J gene TRBJ2-5; no reliable D call. CDR1 and CDR2 from the germline V gene are SGHRS and YFSETQ. Trimming removed 3 bases at V and 11 bases at J, with 17 bases between. The CDR3 contains 13 residues.